This TCR beta chain was observed in a study of vaccination effects on CD4 cells after COVID-19 (dated by TCRdb to 2022 to 2024). About the full investigation: Each participant received two doses of an mRNA SARS-CoV-2 vaccine, either BNT162b2 or mRNA-1273. In two convalescent patients, pre-vaccine samples were collected 16 days and one week ahead of the first dose, 142 and 148 days after COVID-19 diagnosis. Cultures from other donors in the study were sequenced with the Oncomine TCR Beta short-read assay on an Illumina iSeq 100. SARS-CoV-2 spike-specific CD4+ TCR repertoires from before and after mRNA vaccination were compared in COVID-19 convalescent patients and in infection-naive vaccine recipients. Altogether, 10 COVID-19 convalescent patients and a few SARS-CoV-2-naive healthy vaccine recipients made up the full study.

General study outcomes and caveats: In convalescent patients, the post-vaccine spike-reactive repertoire was composed mainly of new vaccine-induced clones that were largely distinct from infection-induced clones. Clones induced by infection and clones induced by vaccination both contracted markedly at late timepoints after vaccination, which fits with T cell responses waning over time. Only a small number of convalescent patients were included, and no early post-infection timepoints were available, which limited the study.

The ViraFEST assay stimulated PBMC with viral peptide pools and then used TCR sequencing to identify antigen-specific CD4+ T cell clonotypes by expansion. After around 10 days of culture, CD4+ T cells were isolated with the EasySep CD4+ T cell isolation kit. Convalescent patients had PCR-confirmed SARS-CoV-2 infection between March and December 2020, before Alpha, Beta and Delta variants emerged in the United States. Two million PBMC per well were cultured in IMDM with about 4.8% human AB serum, 10 IU/ml IL-2 and gentamicin, plus 10 ug/ml peptides. An HIV-1 Nef peptide pool was used as the negative control culture condition. Half of the culture medium was replaced with fresh IL-2-containing medium on days 3 and 7. Unless otherwise noted, each peptide stimulation condition was cultured in triplicate wells. Using Ficoll-Paque Plus gradient centrifugation, PBMC were separated from whole blood and then either used fresh or cryopreserved at -140C. The QIAamp micro DNA kit was used to extract genomic DNA from the cultured CD4+ T cells.

A remark on this clone: Its antigen remains unidentified. There are no base qualities to consult, and no much larger clone falls within one base.

The receptor library was made with the immunoSEQ multiplex PCR assay. DNA from the cultured and isolated CD4+ T cells underwent TCR beta CDR3 sequencing. The original methods were these. Non-productive TCR sequences were removed, reads were trimmed to the CDR3 region, and CDR3s of at least 7 amino acids were retained. The MANAFEST web app was used to pick out antigen-specific clonotypes by comparing their expansion in peptide wells with that in reference cultures. Positive clones required FDR<0.05 expansion versus reference and all other wells, odds ratio above 5, and frequency above 0.1% in two replicate wells. A clonotype was called cross-reactive if it was significantly expanded both in SARS-CoV-2 spike wells and in at least one common cold coronavirus spike condition. Using the stringdist R package, CDR3 similarity was measured by Levenshtein distance, and unrooted trees were constructed with ape in R 3.6.1. TCRdb's version of the immuneACCESS table is confined to in-frame rearrangements and falls short of the full clone set. An unresolved V gene accounts for under half of the shortfall where checked; the remainder is of unknown origin. V and J calls and clone size are as listed in that table; D and trimming were resolved from the DNA. In this sample the table shows 70,000 or so clones, over 65% of which occur a single time. Of the sample, over 4.5% falls within the top ten clones.

This clonotype was sampled from a human donor who had a prior SARS-CoV-2 infection. The sequenced sample was CD4+ T cells from PBMCs cultured with HIV peptides, obtained before COVID-19 vaccination. Reading the label with the study, this specimen's cell subset or site is: HIV-1 Nef peptide pool negative control/reference culture.

The nucleotide sequence is TGTGCCAGCAGCTCTCCGCTAGCGGGGAATGAGCAGTTCTTC. This translates into CASSSPLAGNEQFF. The chain links TRBV13 with TRBJ2-1; 9 bases in between match TRBD2. Reading from cysteine to phenylalanine, the CDR3 counts 14 amino acids. Left in the record is the CDR3 DNA by itself, 42 bases read in frame from the first base. As encoded in the germline V gene (reference sequence), CDR1 is PRHDT while CDR2 is FYEKMQ. Trimming removed 4 bases from V and 7 bases from J; the gene matches leave 5 bases unexplained.